Included here is one T cell receptor beta chain sequence, with context. Germline V gene sequence: CDR1 GTSNPN, CDR2 SVGIG (reference sequence). The V end lost 3 bases, the J end lost 6 bases, and 14 bases lay between the germline ends. This CDR3 spans 13 amino acids. The source of the sample is a study of cytomegalovirus exposure and HLA in healthy donors. The study ran its PCR with 60 Vbeta and 13 Jbeta primers. TCRdb's table, derived via immunoSEQ multiplex PCR, lists solely in-frame clones and lacks some. Of 140,000 or so clones in the sample, 60% to 80% were seen once. The receptor's source is a woman in her twenties or thirties in good health and CMV-seronegative. The sample comprised PBMCs. V and J are TRBV30 and TRBJ1-2; TRBD1 might be the D (5 bases). Here the CDR3 DNA reads TGTGCCTGGAGCGACCCTGCGGGGGATGGCTACACCTTC. Its translation: CAWSDPAGDGYTF.